The 15 T cell receptor beta chains below were found in one sample sequenced in a study of early T cells in non-severe SARS-CoV-2 infection. Via MiXCR, TCRdb re-called the 5' RACE reads, giving one row per CDR3 protein. The sample yields 37,000 or so distinct CDR3 sequences, under 6.5% seen once. The specimen was whole blood. All receptors come from an adult who was a healthcare worker with PCR-confirmed SARS-CoV-2 infection or an uninfected control (not recorded which).

There are many counts of this clonotype. The V call is TRBV20-1, the J call TRBJ1-5; D perhaps matches TRBD1 (5 bases). Germline V gene sequence: CDR1 DFQATT, CDR2 SNEGSKA (reference sequence). The CDR3 is made up of 15 amino acids. Trimming pared 5 bases from V and 0 bases from J, leaving 14 bases between. In DNA, the CDR3 is TGCAGTGCTGCTGATGGGGGTAATAGCAATCAGCCCCAGCATTTT. It yields the protein CSAADGGNSNQPQHF.

Many counts were recorded for this clonotype. This chain joins TRBV12-3 or TRBV12-4 and TRBJ2-5, with TRBD1 matching 7 bases. J was trimmed by 2 bases and V by 5 bases; bases with no gene match: 5. The CDR3 is 14 amino acids. The CDR3 spells CASSPPDRQETQYF. The CDR3 DNA follows: TGTGCCAGCAGTCCCCCGGACAGGCAAGAGACCCAGTACTTC.

The V gene is TRBV5-4, the J gene TRBJ2-3; D remains ambiguous. The CDR3 has 16 amino acids. Trimming cost V 3 bases and J 2 bases, with 16 bases left between them. CDR1 is SGHNT and CDR2 is YYREEE in the germline V gene (reference sequence). The CDR3 region has the DNA TGTGCCAGCAGCTCGATAGAGACTGTAAACACAGATACGCAGTATTTT. Its translation is CASSSIETVNTDTQYF.

This clonotype was seen many times. This chain connects TRBV20-1 to TRBJ2-1; 7 bases fit TRBD1. The V gene end was trimmed by 6 bases and the J gene end by 0 bases; junction bases not matched to a gene: 2. There are 13 residues in the CDR3. Germline V CDR1 and CDR2: DFQATT, SNEGSKA (reference sequence). This CDR3 reads CSAAGGSYNEQFF. CDR3 sequence (DNA): TGCAGTGCCGCAGGGGGCTCCTACAATGAGCAGTTCTTC.

This clonotype was counted ten times or more. The chain recombines TRBV5-6 with TRBJ2-7, with TRBD1 as a possible D gene (6 bases). The CDR3 length is 16 residues. In germline, CDR1 is SGHDT, CDR2 YYEEEE. Between the trimmed V and J ends, which lost 7 bases and 1 base, there was a span of 21 bases. The CDR3 DNA follows: TGTGCCAGCCCCGTGGGAACAGGGTACCTTTCCTACGAGCAGTACTTC. This translates into CASPVGTGYLSYEQYF.

Of note for this clonotype: Just one base apart from a much larger clone, this may be a read error. V and J are TRBV5-4 and TRBJ2-7, with D tentatively TRBD1 or TRBD2 (5 bases each). In germline, CDR1 is SGHNT, CDR2 YYREEE (reference sequence). This CDR3 contains 13 residues. The CDR3 nucleotides are TGTGCCAGCAGCGGGGGTCGCTCCTACGAGCAGAACTTC. Protein: CASSGGRSYEQNF.

The chain has TRBV28 and TRBJ2-7; possibly TRBD1 for D (5 bases). CDR3 length equals 11 residues. Looked up from germline, CDR1 is MDHEN and CDR2 is SYDVKM. V was trimmed by 6 bases and J by 5 bases, leaving 8 bases between them. DNA of the CDR3: TGTGCCAGCAGATGGGGCCACGAGCAGTACTTC. This translates into CASRWGHEQYF.

This clonotype was recorded many times. This sequence joins TRBV24-1 and TRBJ2-1; 12 nucleotides match TRBD2. Looked up from germline, CDR1 is KGHDR and CDR2 is SFDVKD. The CDR3 loop spans 18 amino acids. J gave up 8 bases and V 1 base, and 11 bases lay outside the gene matches. The CDR3 DNA sequence: TGTGCCACCAGTGATTTTCCGACTAGCGGGAGTAGTGGCGATGAGCAGTTCTTC. Translation gives CATSDFPTSGSSGDEQFF.

This clonotype was observed many times. This chain links TRBV6-2 or TRBV6-3 with TRBJ1-1; weak D call: TRBD1 (6 bases). Trimming removed 6 bases from V and 1 base from J, with 6 bases in between. This CDR3 has 12 residues. CDR1 and CDR2 from the germline V gene are MNHEY and SVGEGT. The CDR3: CASRQGNTEAFF. The CDR3 DNA sequence: TGTGCCAGCAGACAGGGGAACACTGAAGCTTTCTTT.

The chain uses TRBV7-2 and TRBJ2-7; 9 nucleotides match TRBD1. Trimming took 1 base from V and 4 from J; bases not matched to a gene: 2. The CDR3 covers 14 residues. Looked up from germline, CDR1 is SGHTA and CDR2 is FQGNSA. The CDR3 loop reads CASSLGGQGYEQYF. The CDR3 DNA is TGTGCCAGCAGCTTAGGAGGACAGGGGTACGAGCAGTACTTC.

This clonotype was recorded many times. The chain couples TRBV20-1 to TRBJ1-1; tentatively, D is TRBD1 (6 bases). V shed 6 bases and J shed 2 bases, with 10 bases lying between them. CDR1 and CDR2 (germline): DFQATT, SNEGSKA (reference sequence). This CDR3 spans 12 amino acids. CDR3 region: CSAYRVNTEAFF. CDR3 nucleotides: TGCAGTGCCTACAGGGTAAACACTGAAGCTTTCTTT.

The chain recombines TRBV14 with TRBJ2-3; D might be TRBD2 (5 bases). Germline V gives CDR1 SGHDN, CDR2 FVKESK. The CDR3 sequence is 15 residues long. Deletions cut 4 bases from V and 1 base from J, with 12 bases between. Here the CDR3 reads CASSRLLGRTDTQYF. The CDR3 region has the DNA TGTGCCAGCAGCCGCTTACTAGGGCGCACAGATACGCAGTATTTT. The full variable domain, with the rest looked up from reference TRBV14 and TRBJ2-3, is EAGVTQFPSHSVIEKGQTVTLRCDPISGHDNLYWYRRVMGKEIKFLLHFVKESKQDESGMPNNRFLAERTGGTYSTLKVQPAELEDSGVYFCASSRLLGRTDTQYFGPGTRLTVL.

This clonotype was found many times. This chain joins TRBV13 and TRBJ2-7; the match to TRBD2 covers 12 bases. This CDR3 is built from 16 residues. Germline CDR1 PRHDT, CDR2 FYEKMQ (reference sequence). J was trimmed by 1 base and V by 4 bases; bases with no gene match: 5. The CDR3 DNA follows: TGTGCCAGCAGCTCAAGGACTAGCGGGATATCCTACGAGCAGTACTTC. It specifies CASSSRTSGISYEQYF.

This clonotype has at least ten counts. V is TRBV5-1 and J is TRBJ2-2; TRBD1 matches 7 bases. J was trimmed by 3 bases and V by 4 bases; bases with no gene match: 6. Germline V gene sequence: CDR1 SGHRS, CDR2 YFSETQ. The CDR3 totals 15 residues. The CDR3 nucleotides read TGCGCCAGCAGCCAAGGGGGCTCCTACACCGGGGAGCTGTTTTTT. It yields the protein CASSQGGSYTGELFF.

The sample holds many counts of this clonotype. The chain combines TRBV16 with TRBJ2-7; 7 positions match TRBD2. With 5 bases clipped from V and 9 bases from J, the junction kept 7 bases outside the gene matches. Germline V CDR1 and CDR2: KGHSY, FQNENV. The CDR3 has 12 amino acids. CDR3 nucleotides: TGTGCCAGCAGCGGCGCATTAGCGGGGCAGTACTTC. Translated: CASSGALAGQYF.